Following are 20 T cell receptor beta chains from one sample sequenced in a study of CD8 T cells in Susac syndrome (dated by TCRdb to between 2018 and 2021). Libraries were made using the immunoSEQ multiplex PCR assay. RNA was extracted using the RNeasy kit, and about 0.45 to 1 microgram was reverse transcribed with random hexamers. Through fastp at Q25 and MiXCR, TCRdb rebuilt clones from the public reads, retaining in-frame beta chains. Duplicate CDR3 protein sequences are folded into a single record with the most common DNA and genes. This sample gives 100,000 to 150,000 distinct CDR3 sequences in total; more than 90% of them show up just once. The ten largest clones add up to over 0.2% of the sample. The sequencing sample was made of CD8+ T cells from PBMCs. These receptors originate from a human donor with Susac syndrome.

CDR3 sequence reads: CASSPPRVPEQYF. The CDR3 bases are TGTGCCAGCTCACCACCGAGGGTTCCCGAGCAGTACTTC. The chain joins TRBV18 to TRBJ2-7, with a weak D call TRBD2 (5 bases). Between the trimmed V and J ends, which lost 0 bases and 6 bases, there was a span of 9 bases. The germline gives CDR1 KGHSH, CDR2 LQKENI. This CDR3 contains 13 residues.

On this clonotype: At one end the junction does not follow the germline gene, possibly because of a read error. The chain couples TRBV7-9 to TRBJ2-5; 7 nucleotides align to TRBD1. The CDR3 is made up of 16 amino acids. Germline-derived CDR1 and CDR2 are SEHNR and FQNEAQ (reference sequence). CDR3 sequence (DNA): TGTGCCAGCAGCCTTTATGGGGGACAGAACCAGGAGACCCAGTACTTC. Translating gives CASSLYGGQNQETQYF.

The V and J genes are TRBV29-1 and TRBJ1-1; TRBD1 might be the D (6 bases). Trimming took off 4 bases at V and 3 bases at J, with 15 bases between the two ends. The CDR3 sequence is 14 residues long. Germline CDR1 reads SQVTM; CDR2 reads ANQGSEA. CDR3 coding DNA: TGCAGCGTTGTTTTCACGGAGGGGGACACTGAAGCTTTCTTT. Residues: CSVVFTEGDTEAFF. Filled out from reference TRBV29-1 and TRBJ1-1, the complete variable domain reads SAVISQKPSRDICQRGTSLTIQCQVDSQVTMMFWYRQQPGQSLTLIATANQGSEATYESGFVIDKFPISRPNLTFSTLTVSNMSPEDSSIYLCSVVFTEGDTEAFFGQGTRLTVV.

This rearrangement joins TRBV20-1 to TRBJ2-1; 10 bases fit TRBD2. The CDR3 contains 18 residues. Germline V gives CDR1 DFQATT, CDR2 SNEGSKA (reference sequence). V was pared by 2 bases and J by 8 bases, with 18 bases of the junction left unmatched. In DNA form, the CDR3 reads TGCAGTGCTAGACCCCTGGATGGGTTGCTAGCGGGAGCCCATGAGCAGTTCTTC. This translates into CSARPLDGLLAGAHEQFF.

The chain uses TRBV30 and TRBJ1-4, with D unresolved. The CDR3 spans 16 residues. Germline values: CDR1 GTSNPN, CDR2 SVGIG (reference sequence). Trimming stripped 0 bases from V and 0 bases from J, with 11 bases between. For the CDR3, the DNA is TGTGCCTGGAGTGTACTAGCGGGTGCAACTAATGAAAAACTGTTTTTT. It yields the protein CAWSVLAGATNEKLFF.

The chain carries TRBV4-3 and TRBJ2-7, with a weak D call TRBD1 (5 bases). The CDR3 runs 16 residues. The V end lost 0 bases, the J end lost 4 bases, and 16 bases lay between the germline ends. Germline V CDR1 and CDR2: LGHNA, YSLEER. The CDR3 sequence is CASSQDKDTILYEQYF. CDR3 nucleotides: TGCGCCAGCAGCCAAGACAAGGACACAATTCTTTACGAGCAGTACTTC.

The DNA for the CDR3 is TGCGCCAGCAGCTTCCAGCGGAGCTTCACAGATACGCAGTATTTT. Encoded protein: CASSFQRSFTDTQYF. The chain couples TRBV5-1 to TRBJ2-3, with a tentative D call TRBD2 (5 bases). Germline V gene lookup returns CDR1 SGHRS and CDR2 YFSETQ. The CDR3 has 15 amino acids. The V and J ends lost 2 bases and 2 bases respectively, with 12 bases between them.

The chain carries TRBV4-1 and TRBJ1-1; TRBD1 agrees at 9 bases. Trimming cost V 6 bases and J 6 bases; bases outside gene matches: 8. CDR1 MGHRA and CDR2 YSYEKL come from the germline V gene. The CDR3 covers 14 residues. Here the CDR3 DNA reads TGCGCCAGCAGACTTACCGGGACAGGGCCTGAAGCTTTCTTT. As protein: CASRLTGTGPEAFF.

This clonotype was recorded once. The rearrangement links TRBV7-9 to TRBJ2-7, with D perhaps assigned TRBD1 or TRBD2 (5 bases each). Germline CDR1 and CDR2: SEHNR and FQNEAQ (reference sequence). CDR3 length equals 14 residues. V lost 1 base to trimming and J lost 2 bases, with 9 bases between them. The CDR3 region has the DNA TGTGCCAGCAGCTTAGGGGACCTCCCCTACGAGCAGTACTTC. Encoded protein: CASSLGDLPYEQYF.

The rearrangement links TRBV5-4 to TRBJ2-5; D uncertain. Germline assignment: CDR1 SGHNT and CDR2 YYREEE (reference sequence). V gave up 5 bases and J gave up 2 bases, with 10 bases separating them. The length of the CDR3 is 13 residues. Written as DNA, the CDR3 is TGTGCCAGCAGACACGACGCGCAAGAGACCCAGTACTTC. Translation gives CASRHDAQETQYF.

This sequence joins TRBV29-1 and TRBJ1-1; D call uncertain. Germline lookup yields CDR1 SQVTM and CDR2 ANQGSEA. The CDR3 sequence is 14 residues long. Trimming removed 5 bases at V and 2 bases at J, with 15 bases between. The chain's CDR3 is CSVSRPSDNTEAFF. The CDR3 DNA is TGCAGCGTTTCCCGACCGTCGGATAACACTGAAGCTTTCTTT.

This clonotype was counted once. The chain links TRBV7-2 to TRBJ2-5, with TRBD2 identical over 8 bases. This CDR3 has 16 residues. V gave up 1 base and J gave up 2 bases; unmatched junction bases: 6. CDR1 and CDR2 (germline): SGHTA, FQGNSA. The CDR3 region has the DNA TGTGCCAGCAGCTTAGACACGGGACTAGAGCAAGAGACCCAGTACTTC. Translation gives CASSLDTGLEQETQYF.

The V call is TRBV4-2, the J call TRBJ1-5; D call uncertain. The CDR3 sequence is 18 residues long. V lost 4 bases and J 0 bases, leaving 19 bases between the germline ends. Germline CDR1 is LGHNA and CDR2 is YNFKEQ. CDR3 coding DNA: TGTGCCAGCAGCCCATATATGGGGTCCGGGGATAGCAATCAGCCCCAGCATTTT. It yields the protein CASSPYMGSGDSNQPQHF.

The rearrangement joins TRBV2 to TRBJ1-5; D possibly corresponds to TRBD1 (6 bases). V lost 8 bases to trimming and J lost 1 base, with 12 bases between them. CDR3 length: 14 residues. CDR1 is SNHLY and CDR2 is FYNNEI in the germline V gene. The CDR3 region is CASQQGRSNQPQHF. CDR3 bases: TGTGCCAGCCAACAGGGTCGCAGCAATCAGCCCCAGCATTTT.

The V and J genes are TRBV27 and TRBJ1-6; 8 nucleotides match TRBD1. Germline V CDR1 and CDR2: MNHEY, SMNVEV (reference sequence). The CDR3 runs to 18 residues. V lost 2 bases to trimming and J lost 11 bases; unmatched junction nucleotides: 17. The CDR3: CASSLLGSTGALSAPLHF. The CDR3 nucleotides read TGTGCCAGCAGTTTACTGGGGTCGACAGGGGCGCTGTCGGCACCCCTCCACTTT.

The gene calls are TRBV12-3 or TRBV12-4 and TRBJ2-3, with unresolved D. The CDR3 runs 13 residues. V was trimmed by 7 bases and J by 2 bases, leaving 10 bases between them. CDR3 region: CASIRAATDTQYF. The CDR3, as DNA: TGTGCCAGCATTCGCGCGGCCACAGATACGCAGTATTTT.

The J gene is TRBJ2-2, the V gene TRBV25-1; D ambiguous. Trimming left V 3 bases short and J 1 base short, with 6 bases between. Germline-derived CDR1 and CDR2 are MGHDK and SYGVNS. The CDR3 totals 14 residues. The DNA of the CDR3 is TGTGCCAGCAGTGACCGCAAGAACACCGGGGAGCTGTTTTTT. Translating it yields CASSDRKNTGELFF.

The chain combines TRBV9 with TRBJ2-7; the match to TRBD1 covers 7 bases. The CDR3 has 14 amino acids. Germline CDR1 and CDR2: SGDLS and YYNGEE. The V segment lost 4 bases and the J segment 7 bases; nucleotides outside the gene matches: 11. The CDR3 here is CASSPLSRDREQYF. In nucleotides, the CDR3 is TGTGCCAGCAGCCCACTGAGCCGGGACAGAGAGCAGTACTTC.

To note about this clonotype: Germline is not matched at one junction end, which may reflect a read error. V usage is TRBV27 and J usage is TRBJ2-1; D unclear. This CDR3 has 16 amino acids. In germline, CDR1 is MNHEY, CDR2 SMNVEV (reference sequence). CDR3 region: CASSLSSLRSYNEQFF. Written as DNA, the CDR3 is TGCGCCAGCAGTTTATCCTCTCTTAGGTCCTACAATGAGCAGTTCTTC.

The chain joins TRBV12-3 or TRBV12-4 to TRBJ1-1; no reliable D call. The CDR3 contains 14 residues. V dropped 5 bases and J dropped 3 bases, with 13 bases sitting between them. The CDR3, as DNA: TGTGCCAGCAGTCCCAGCACCCCAGACACTGAAGCTTTCTTT. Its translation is CASSPSTPDTEAFF.